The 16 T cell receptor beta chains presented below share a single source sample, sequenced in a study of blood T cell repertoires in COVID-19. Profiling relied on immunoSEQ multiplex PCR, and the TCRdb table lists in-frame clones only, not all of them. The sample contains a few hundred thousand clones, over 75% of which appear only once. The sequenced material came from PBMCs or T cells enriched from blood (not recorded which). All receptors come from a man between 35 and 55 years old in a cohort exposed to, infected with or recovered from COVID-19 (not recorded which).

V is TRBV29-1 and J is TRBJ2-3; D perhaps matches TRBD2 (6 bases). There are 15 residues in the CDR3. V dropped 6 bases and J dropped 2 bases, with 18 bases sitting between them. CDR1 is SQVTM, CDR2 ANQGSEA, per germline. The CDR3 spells CSVIQVGGSTDTQYF. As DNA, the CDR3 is TGCAGCGTAATCCAAGTTGGGGGGTCCACAGATACGCAGTATTTT.

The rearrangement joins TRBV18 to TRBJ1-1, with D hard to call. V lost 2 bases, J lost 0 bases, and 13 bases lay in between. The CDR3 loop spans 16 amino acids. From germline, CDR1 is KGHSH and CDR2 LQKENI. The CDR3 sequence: CASSPFYQDMNTEAFF. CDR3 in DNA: TGTGCCAGCTCACCATTTTATCAGGATATGAACACTGAAGCTTTCTTT.

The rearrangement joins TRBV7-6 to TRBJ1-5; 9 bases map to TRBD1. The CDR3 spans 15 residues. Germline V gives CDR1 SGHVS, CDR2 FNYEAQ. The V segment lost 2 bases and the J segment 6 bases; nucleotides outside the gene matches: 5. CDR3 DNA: TGTGCCAGCAGCTTACAGACAGGGGGGGGTCAGCCCCAGCATTTT. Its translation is CASSLQTGGGQPQHF.

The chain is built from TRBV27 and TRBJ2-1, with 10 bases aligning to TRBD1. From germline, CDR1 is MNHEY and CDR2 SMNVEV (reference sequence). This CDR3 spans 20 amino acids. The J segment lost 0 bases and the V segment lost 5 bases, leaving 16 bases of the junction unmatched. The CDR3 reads CASSADRGVAGTRSYNEQFF. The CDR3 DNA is TGTGCCAGCAGTGCGGACAGGGGGGTAGCGGGGACACGCTCCTACAATGAGCAGTTCTTC.

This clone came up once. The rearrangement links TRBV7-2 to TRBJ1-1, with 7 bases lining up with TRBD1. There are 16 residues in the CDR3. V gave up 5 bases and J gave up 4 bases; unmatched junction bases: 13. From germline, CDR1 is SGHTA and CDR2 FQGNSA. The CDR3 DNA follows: TGTGCCAGCAGCGTCTCACAGGGGTGGGGAATCACTGAAGCTTTCTTT. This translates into CASSVSQGWGITEAFF. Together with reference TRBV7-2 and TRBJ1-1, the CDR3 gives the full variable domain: GAGVSQSPSNKVTEKGKDVELRCDPISGHTALYWYRQSLGQGLEFLIYFQGNSAPDKSGLPSDRFSAERTGGSVSTLTIQRTQQEDSAVYLCASSVSQGWGITEAFFGQGTRLTVV.

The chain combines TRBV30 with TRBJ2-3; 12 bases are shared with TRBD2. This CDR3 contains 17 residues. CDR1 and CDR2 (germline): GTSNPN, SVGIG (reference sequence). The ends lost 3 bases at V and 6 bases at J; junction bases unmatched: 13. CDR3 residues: CAWSSLNSSGRADTQYF. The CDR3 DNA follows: TGTGCCTGGAGCTCTCTCAACTCTAGCGGGAGGGCGGATACGCAGTATTTT.

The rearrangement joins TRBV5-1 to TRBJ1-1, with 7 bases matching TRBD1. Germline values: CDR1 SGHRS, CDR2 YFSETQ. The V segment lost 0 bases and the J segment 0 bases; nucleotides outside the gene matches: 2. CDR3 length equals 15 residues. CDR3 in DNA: TGCGCCAGCAGCTTGGGGGGACAGATGAACACTGAAGCTTTCTTT. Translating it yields CASSLGGQMNTEAFF.

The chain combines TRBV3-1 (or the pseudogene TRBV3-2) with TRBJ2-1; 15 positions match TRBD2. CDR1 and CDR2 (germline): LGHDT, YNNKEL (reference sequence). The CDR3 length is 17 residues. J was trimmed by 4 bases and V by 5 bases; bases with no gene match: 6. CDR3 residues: CASSGGTSGRSYNEQFF. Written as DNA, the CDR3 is TGTGCCAGCAGCGGGGGGACTAGCGGGAGGTCTTACAATGAGCAGTTCTTC.

The CDR3 nucleotides read TGTGCCAGTAGGGCAGAACCCTATGGCTACACCTTC. Translated, it gives CASRAEPYGYTF. J is TRBJ1-2 and V is TRBV19; D is unclear. Germline loops: CDR1 LNHDA, CDR2 SQIVND (reference sequence). The CDR3 contains 12 residues. With 6 bases removed from V and 4 bases from J, the gap between germline ends came to 9 bases.

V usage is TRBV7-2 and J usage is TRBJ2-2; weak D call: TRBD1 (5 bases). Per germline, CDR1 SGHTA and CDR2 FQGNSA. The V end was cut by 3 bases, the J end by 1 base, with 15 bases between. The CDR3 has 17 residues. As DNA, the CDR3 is TGTGCCAGCAGCTTCTTCCTACAGACAGTGAACACCGGGGAGCTGTTTTTT. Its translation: CASSFFLQTVNTGELFF.

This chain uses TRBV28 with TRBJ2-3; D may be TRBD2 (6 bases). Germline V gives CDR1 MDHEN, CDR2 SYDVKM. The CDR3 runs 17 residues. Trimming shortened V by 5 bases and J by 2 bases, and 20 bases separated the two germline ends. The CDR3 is CASSHPRGTVDTDTQYF. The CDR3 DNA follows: TGTGCCAGCAGTCACCCACGGGGGACGGTGGACACAGATACGCAGTATTTT.

The DNA for the CDR3 is TGTGCCAGCAGTTACGACAGGGTAACTGAAGCTTTCTTT. Translating it yields CASSYDRVTEAFF. The rearrangement links TRBV6-5 to TRBJ1-1; 7 positions agree with TRBD1. V lost 2 bases and J lost 5; bases outside the gene matches: 2. The germline V gene encodes CDR1 MNHEY and CDR2 SVGAGI. The CDR3 runs 13 residues.

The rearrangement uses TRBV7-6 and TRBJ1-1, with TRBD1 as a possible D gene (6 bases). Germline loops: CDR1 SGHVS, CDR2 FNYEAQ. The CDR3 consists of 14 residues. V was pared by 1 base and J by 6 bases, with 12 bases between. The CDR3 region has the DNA TGTGCCAGCAGCTTAGAACAGGGTAGGGCTGAAGCTTTCTTT. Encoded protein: CASSLEQGRAEAFF.

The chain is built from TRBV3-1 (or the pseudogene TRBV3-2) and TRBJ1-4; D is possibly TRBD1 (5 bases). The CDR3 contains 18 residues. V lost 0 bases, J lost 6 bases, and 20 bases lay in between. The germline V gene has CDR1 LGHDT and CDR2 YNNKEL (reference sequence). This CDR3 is CASSQDLGAADRDEKLFF. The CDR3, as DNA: TGTGCCAGCAGCCAAGATCTTGGGGCGGCAGATAGGGATGAAAAACTGTTTTTT.

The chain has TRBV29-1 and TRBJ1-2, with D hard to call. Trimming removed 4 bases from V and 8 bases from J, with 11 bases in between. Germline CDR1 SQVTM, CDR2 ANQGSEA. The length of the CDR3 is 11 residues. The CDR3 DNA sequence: TGCAGCGTTGTCTCGGGGTGGGGCTACACCTTC. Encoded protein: CSVVSGWGYTF.

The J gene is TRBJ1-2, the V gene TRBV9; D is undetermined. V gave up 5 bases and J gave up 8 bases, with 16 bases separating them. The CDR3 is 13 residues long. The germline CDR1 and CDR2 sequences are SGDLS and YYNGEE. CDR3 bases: TGTGCCAGCAGTCCCGGAGGCCTGGTGGGCTACACCTTC. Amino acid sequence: CASSPGGLVGYTF.